Listed below are T cell receptor beta chains from one sample, sequenced in a study of T cell repertoires in cytomegalovirus infection. MiXCR, applied by TCRdb to the reads, yields one record per CDR3 protein. The sample shows over 150,000 distinct CDR3 sequences, roughly 15% of them seen only once. Sequenced: CD8+ T cells from PBMCs. All receptors come from a human donor in good health (CMV status not recorded). Some clones in this sample may be carry-over from other donors' samples. Both conserved end residues are trimmed from each CDR3. Only some rows state a clone size, as once, few, many or a class for expanded clones.

>12|NA|TRBV29-1|TRBJ2-7
SVGETGAGYEQY
>13|NA|TRBV6-5|TRBJ1-1
ASSYSATGNTEAF
>10|NA|TRBV14|TRBJ2-7
ASGWTRHEQY
>13|few|TRBV7-2|TRBJ1-1
ASSFRTGRGTEAF
>12|few|TRBV10-3|TRBJ2-7
AISEGSGTYEQY
>11|few|TRBV5-1|TRBJ2-7
ASSPEAVYEQY
>13|NA|TRBV7-8|TRBJ1-2
ASSLGPRTNYGYT
>13|few|TRBV9|TRBJ2-2
ASSAGTGNTGELF
>12|NA|TRBV10-3|TRBJ1-1
AISESGQNTEAF
>12|few|TRBV28|TRBJ1-1
ASSLRRENTEAF
>15|NA|TRBV7-2|TRBJ2-7
ASSLNWAEFFSYEQY